These 9 T cell receptor beta chains share one sample of origin, sequenced in a study of shared clonotypes between healthy human individuals. Sequencing was performed with immunoSEQ multiplex PCR; in TCRdb, only in-frame clones are kept and a portion is missing. The table records roughly 1.4 million clones, 98% of them present only once. What was sequenced was naive CD4+ T cells sorted from blood. The sample's subset: CD45RA+ positively selected. All receptors derive from a man in his thirties or forties in good health.

This chain connects TRBV4-3 to TRBJ2-1; D gene unclear. Germline CDR1 is LGHNA and CDR2 is YSLEER. V lost 0 bases and J lost 5, with 14 bases in between. This CDR3 is built from 16 residues. CDR3 sequence: CASSQDPRSLNNEQFF. As DNA, the CDR3 is TGCGCCAGCAGCCAAGATCCGAGATCTCTGAACAATGAGCAGTTCTTC.

This chain connects TRBV28 to TRBJ2-4; D is possibly TRBD1 or TRBD2 (5 bases each). CDR3 size: 15 residues. The germline V gene has CDR1 MDHEN and CDR2 SYDVKM. V lost 5 bases and J lost 6, with 17 bases in between. The CDR3 DNA sequence: TGTGCCAGCAGTCTAGGGACCTTCGGTGGAAACATTCAGTACTTC. Its protein product is CASSLGTFGGNIQYF.

This clone has just one count. The chain has TRBV11-2 and TRBJ2-4, with 7 bases lining up with TRBD1. The V and J ends lost 4 bases and 4 bases, in that order; junction bases with no gene match: 10. CDR3 length: 16 amino acids. CDR1 SGHAT and CDR2 FQNNGV come from the germline V gene. CDR3 amino acids: CASSSIPTGLKNIQYF. The CDR3 DNA reads as TGTGCCAGCAGCTCCATCCCGACAGGGCTTAAAAACATTCAGTACTTC.

The chain uses TRBV27 and TRBJ2-3, with D unresolved. The germline gives CDR1 MNHEY, CDR2 SMNVEV (reference sequence). V was trimmed by 6 bases and J by 0 bases, leaving 10 bases between them. CDR3 size: 14 residues. The chain's CDR3 is CASSFSPSTDTQYF. CDR3 DNA sequence: TGTGCCAGCAGCTTTTCCCCCAGCACAGATACGCAGTATTTT.

As DNA, the CDR3 is TGTGCCAGCAGCGGGACCTTCAGGGGGCGAGGGGCCTACGAGCAGTACTTC. Translating gives CASSGTFRGRGAYEQYF. The chain has TRBV5-6 and TRBJ2-7; 8 bases are shared with TRBD1. The CDR3 totals 17 residues. Per germline, CDR1 SGHDT and CDR2 YYEEEE. V shed 4 bases, J shed 2 bases, and the junction held 14 bases outside the gene matches.

V gene TRBV28 combines with J gene TRBJ2-7; D is ambiguous. Trimming removed 1 base from V and 3 bases from J, with 7 bases in between. Per germline, CDR1 MDHEN and CDR2 SYDVKM. The CDR3 contains 13 residues. This CDR3 reads CASSLFKHYEQYF. CDR3 nucleotide sequence: TGTGCCAGCAGTTTATTTAAACACTACGAGCAGTACTTC. The entire variable domain, with the rest obtained from reference TRBV28 and TRBJ2-7, is as follows: DVKVTQSSRYLVKRTGEKVFLECVQDMDHENMFWYRQDPGLGLRLIYFSYDVKMKEKGDIPEGYSVSREKKERFSLILESASTNQTSMYLCASSLFKHYEQYFGPGTRLTVT.

Only one count was recorded for this clone. The CDR3 reads CASSPMRGETQYF. The CDR3 region has the DNA TGTGCCAGCAGCCCCATGAGGGGAGAGACCCAGTACTTC. V usage is TRBV7-3 and J usage is TRBJ2-5; D may correspond to TRBD1 or TRBD2 (5 bases each). Deletions cut 5 bases from V and 4 bases from J, with 11 bases between. The CDR3 runs 13 residues. The germline gives CDR1 SGHTA, CDR2 FQGTGA. Using reference TRBV7-3 and TRBJ2-5 for the parts outside the CDR3, the full variable domain is GAGVSQTPSNKVTEKGKYVELRCDPISGHTALYWYRQSLGQGPEFLIYFQGTGAADDSGLPNDRFFAVRPEGSVSTLKIQRTERGDSAVYLCASSPMRGETQYFGPGTRLLVL.

The chain combines TRBV2 with TRBJ2-1; 10 positions agree with TRBD2. Unmatched junction bases numbered 10, after V lost 9 bases and J lost 2 bases. Per germline, CDR1 SNHLY and CDR2 FYNNEI. The CDR3 contains 16 residues. CDR3 sequence reads: CASTDGSGRAYNEQFF. The CDR3 region has the DNA TGTGCCAGTACCGATGGGAGCGGGAGGGCCTACAATGAGCAGTTCTTC.

The chain joins TRBV5-1 to TRBJ2-2; no firm D call. CDR3 length: 13 residues. Deletions cut 4 bases from V and 4 bases from J, with 8 bases between. CDR1 and CDR2 (germline): SGHRS, YFSETQ. The CDR3 is CASSLRPTGELFF. The CDR3 nucleotides read TGCGCCAGCAGCCTTCGGCCCACCGGGGAGCTGTTTTTT.